Below, one T cell receptor (beta chain) is given with its context. This sample stems from a study of blood T cell repertoires in COVID-19. Looking at the study overall: Both acute and convalescent COVID-19 samples were obtained from the United States, Italy and Spain. T cells, B-cell-depleted T cells, or PBMCs provided the cDNA or gDNA that served as material.

There are 17 residues in the CDR3. Trimming removed 6 bases from V and 4 bases from J; junction bases left unmatched: 10. Germline V CDR1 and CDR2: MDHEN, SYDVKM. The authors' processing: Scientists estimated how many nucleated cells there were by amplifying reference gene primers. Some clones are missing from TCRdb's copy, which holds only in-frame ones; the method was immunoSEQ multiplex PCR. V and J calls and clone size are given by that table; D and trimming were obtained from the DNA. The sample yields about 210,000 clones, almost 85% seen once. The clonotype comes from a man aged 50-60 years with COVID-19, enrolled during active disease. The gene calls are TRBV28 and TRBJ2-1, with 12 bases lining up with TRBD2. The sequencing input was peripheral blood. The CDR3: CASRPLTSGGPYNEQFF. The CDR3 DNA reads as TGTGCCAGCAGACCACTCACTAGCGGGGGGCCTTACAATGAGCAGTTCTTC.